This record covers a single TCR beta chain. Antigen: not known. The record originates from a study of T-cell memory formation after mild COVID-19. Study background: The TCR clusters were mostly specific to one donor. Study-wide points: Clones contracting over day 15 to 85 were CD4/CD8 balanced, with later expanders leaning CD4+. Some clones that responded turned up in pre-infection memory, which suggests that cross-reactive memory joined in.

Each CDR3 protein is one row after TCRdb ran MiXCR on the 5' RACE reads. This sample has around 320,000 distinct CDR3 sequences; 19% occur once, and the top ten carry around 21%. The V segment lost 3 bases and the J segment 7 bases; nucleotides outside the gene matches: 5. The germline CDR1 and CDR2 sequences are LGHNA and YNFKEQ. The CDR3 totals 14 residues. The chain links TRBV4-2 to TRBJ2-2; 7 positions match TRBD1. The sample was PBMCs or a T cell subset sorted from them (not recorded which). This clonotype was sampled from a man younger than 35 who had mild COVID-19 (a few samples of this study predate the infection). Cell type and time point are not known. In DNA form, the CDR3 reads TGTGCCAGCAGCCATGAACAGGGGAACGGGGAGCTGTTTTTT. Its translation is CASSHEQGNGELFF.